These T cell receptor beta chains were read from a single sample in a study of CD8+CD57+ T cells in acquired aplastic anemia. From the reads, TCRdb called clonotypes with MiXCR, one entry per CDR3 protein. This sample has roughly 200,000 distinct CDR3 sequences, with over 60% found just once. Sequenced: sorted CD4+, CD8+, or CD8+CD57+ T cells (not recorded which) from PBMCs. These receptors all stem from a human donor in good health. The CDR3 runs from the conserved cysteine through the conserved F or W. A D gene is named only where the DNA matches it firmly. A clone size is listed for some rows: how often the clone was seen (once, few, many), or a class if it is expanded.

size: few; D: TRBD2; J: TRBJ2-3; V: TRBV7-3; CDR3: CASSLGPGLAGGKDTQYF; DNA: TGTGCCAGCAGCTTGGGACCGGGACTAGCGGGGGGCAAGGATACGCAGTATTTT
size: .; D: .; J: TRBJ2-3; V: TRBV5-4; CDR3: CASSFPGRTTDTQYF; DNA: TGTGCCAGTAGTTTTCCAGGGCGAACAACAGATACGCAGTATTTT
size: .; D: .; J: TRBJ1-4; V: TRBV9; CDR3: CASSVANEKLFF; DNA: TGTGCCAGCAGCGTAGCTAATGAAAAACTGTTTTTT
size: many; D: .; J: TRBJ2-5; V: TRBV5-1; CDR3: CASSLVGTPGTQYF; DNA: TGCGCCAGCAGCTTGGTTGGGACACCGGGGACCCAGTACTTC
size: once; D: TRBD1; J: TRBJ2-7; V: TRBV4-1; CDR3: CASSQDLQGVYEQYF; DNA: TGCGCCAGCAGCCAAGATCTCCAGGGGGTGTACGAGCAGTACTTC
size: .; D: .; J: TRBJ2-1; V: TRBV5-1; CDR3: CASKDPEGSSYNEQFF; DNA: TGTGCCAGCAAGGACCCTGAGGGGAGCTCCTACAATGAGCAGTTCTTC
size: few; D: .; J: TRBJ2-2; V: TRBV24-1; CDR3: CATSDQGSNTGELFF; DNA: TGTGCCACCAGTGACCAGGGGAGTAACACCGGGGAGCTGTTTTTT
size: many; D: TRBD1; J: TRBJ1-5; V: TRBV20-1; CDR3: CSATGTGEVQPQHF; DNA: TGCAGTGCGACCGGGACAGGGGAGGTTCAGCCCCAGCATTTT
size: .; D: .; J: TRBJ2-5; V: TRBV7-8; CDR3: CASSVLHTETQYF; DNA: TGTGCCAGCAGCGTCCTACATACTGAGACCCAGTACTTC
size: .; D: .; J: TRBJ2-1; V: TRBV12-3/TRBV12-4; CDR3: CASSFGYEQFF; DNA: TGTGCCAGCAGTTTCGGCTATGAGCAGTTCTTC
size: .; D: .; J: TRBJ2-7; V: TRBV5-1; CDR3: CASSLGRDSEQYF; DNA: TGCGCCAGCAGCTTGGGCCGAGACAGCGAGCAGTACTTC
size: .; D: TRBD2; J: TRBJ2-5; V: TRBV7-9; CDR3: CASSPGASGAKTQYF; DNA: TGTGCCAGCAGCCCGGGCGCTAGCGGGGCGAAGACCCAGTACTTC